One sample yielded the 16 T cell receptor beta chains listed below, sequenced in a study of blood T cell repertoires in COVID-19. Assay used: immunoSEQ multiplex PCR; TCRdb lists only in-frame clones, some missing. The sample includes approximately 280,000 clones, around nine tenths seen only once; the top ten take approximately 2.2%. Sequenced: peripheral blood. These receptor sequences come from a man aged 45 to 65 with acute or convalescent COVID-19.

The rearrangement joins TRBV3-1 (or the pseudogene TRBV3-2) to TRBJ1-2; 11 positions match TRBD1. Looked up from germline, CDR1 is LGHDT and CDR2 is YNNKEL (reference sequence). After removal of 2 bases from V and 8 bases from J, the junction contained 7 bases not matched to a gene. The CDR3 spans 15 residues. The CDR3 coding sequence is TGTGCCAGCAGCCAATCCGGACAGGGGGCGCGAGGCTACACCTTC. Amino acid sequence: CASSQSGQGARGYTF.

V and J are TRBV5-1 and TRBJ2-7; 9 nucleotides line up with TRBD1. V lost 4 bases to trimming and J lost 5 bases; unmatched junction nucleotides: 4. Germline-derived CDR1 and CDR2 are SGHRS and YFSETQ. The CDR3 has 13 amino acids. The CDR3 loop reads CASSRDRDHEQYF. The DNA of the CDR3 is TGCGCCAGCAGCCGGGACAGGGATCACGAGCAGTACTTC.

This rearrangement joins TRBV10-3 to TRBJ2-1; 9 bases are shared with TRBD1. Germline V gene sequence: CDR1 ENHRY, CDR2 SYGVKD. V gave up 5 bases and J gave up 9 bases; unmatched junction bases: 8. The CDR3 spans 14 residues. This CDR3 reads CAISQGDRAGEQFF. The CDR3 DNA reads as TGTGCCATCAGTCAGGGGGACAGGGCGGGTGAGCAGTTCTTC.

The V call is TRBV10-1, the J call TRBJ1-1; 9 bases fit TRBD1. V dropped 4 bases and J dropped 4; count of bases not matched to a gene: 4. Looked up from germline, CDR1 is WNHNN and CDR2 is SYGVQD (reference sequence). CDR3 size: 14 residues. The CDR3 is CASSAGTGSTEAFF. Here the CDR3 DNA reads TGCGCCAGCAGTGCCGGGACAGGGAGCACTGAAGCTTTCTTT.

This clone was picked up one time. This chain connects TRBV6-5 to TRBJ1-5, with unresolved D. The V end was cut by 6 bases, the J end by 6 bases, with 15 bases between. Germline-derived CDR1 and CDR2 are MNHEY and SVGAGI. The CDR3 totals 14 residues. As DNA, the CDR3 is TGTGCCAGCAGGGGAGGAGGGTCGGGTCAGCCCCAGCATTTT. This gives the protein CASRGGGSGQPQHF.

The V and J genes are TRBV7-3 and TRBJ2-1; 7 nucleotides agree with TRBD2. Germline-derived CDR1 and CDR2 are SGHTA and FQGTGA. The CDR3 has 14 residues. The V and J ends lost 5 bases and 2 bases, in that order; junction bases with no gene match: 3. CDR3 region: CASSRAGPYNEQFF. In nucleotides, the CDR3 is TGTGCCAGCAGCCGAGCGGGGCCCTACAATGAGCAGTTCTTC.

The table lists this clone with a count of one. This chain uses TRBV11-2 with TRBJ1-2; 10 nucleotides agree with TRBD1. Germline lookup yields CDR1 SGHAT and CDR2 FQNNGV. The CDR3 is 16 residues long. Trimming at V came to 4 bases and at J to 8 bases, leaving 13 bases not matched to a gene. The CDR3 DNA reads as TGTGCCAGCAGCTCATCCCCCCGACAGGGGGCGGTGGGCTACACCTTC. Translating gives CASSSSPRQGAVGYTF.

This chain's CDR3 is CASSLLGGRIVVNDEQFF. The CDR3 bases are TGTGCCAGCAGCTTATTAGGGGGCCGGATTGTCGTGAACGATGAGCAGTTCTTC. The chain uses TRBV11-2 and TRBJ2-1; 7 bases are shared with TRBD1. The CDR3 totals 18 residues. Germline V CDR1 and CDR2: SGHAT, FQNNGV. With V trimmed by 2 bases and J by 8 bases, 18 bases remained unmatched. The complete variable domain, with remaining parts taken from reference TRBV11-2 and TRBJ2-1, reads EAGVAQSPRYKIIEKRQSVAFWCNPISGHATLYWYQQILGQGPKLLIQFQNNGVVDDSQLPKDRFSAERLKGVDSTLKIQPAKLEDSAVYLCASSLLGGRIVVNDEQFFGPGTRLTVL.

The chain carries TRBV19 and TRBJ2-7; tentative D call: TRBD1 (6 bases). CDR3 size: 15 residues. Between the trimmed V and J ends, which lost 3 bases and 5 bases, there was a span of 17 bases. Germline values: CDR1 LNHDA, CDR2 SQIVND (reference sequence). CDR3 residues: CASSMQGLLPHEQYF. CDR3 DNA: TGTGCCAGTAGTATGCAGGGGCTCCTTCCCCACGAGCAGTACTTC.

This clone was detected only once. This chain links TRBV18 with TRBJ2-5; D possibly corresponds to TRBD2 (6 bases). With 6 bases removed from V and 5 bases from J, the gap between germline ends came to 13 bases. The CDR3 covers 13 residues. The germline V gene encodes CDR1 KGHSH and CDR2 LQKENI. For the CDR3, the DNA is TGTGCCAGCTCCACCGGGGGAGATGAGACCCAGTACTTC. It specifies CASSTGGDETQYF.

The rearrangement joins TRBV5-1 to TRBJ1-2; D not resolved. Per germline, CDR1 SGHRS and CDR2 YFSETQ. V was clipped by 0 bases and J by 0 bases, with 6 bases between them. This CDR3 region has 14 residues. The CDR3 loop is CASSLESANYGYTF. For the CDR3, the DNA is TGCGCCAGCAGCTTGGAGTCGGCTAACTATGGCTACACCTTC.

The rearrangement joins TRBV19 to TRBJ2-3, with 8 bases fitting TRBD1. After removal of 2 bases from V and 9 bases from J, the junction contained 13 bases not matched to a gene. This CDR3 region has 16 residues. Germline V gene data show CDR1 as LNHDA and CDR2 as SQIVND (reference sequence). The CDR3 DNA reads as TGTGCCAGTAGTATAACCGGGACAGGAGGGGTAGGGACGCAGTATTTT. Protein product: CASSITGTGGVGTQYF.

The rearrangement uses TRBV12-5 and TRBJ2-5; 7 nucleotides align to TRBD1. The germline gives CDR1 LGHNT, CDR2 FRNRAP. The CDR3 loop spans 15 amino acids. Trimming took 0 bases from V and 4 from J; bases not matched to a gene: 5. Here the CDR3 DNA reads TGTGCTAGTGGTTTGGTACAAGGGGGCGGAGAGACCCAGTACTTC. Amino acid sequence: CASGLVQGGGETQYF.

The chain combines TRBV11-2 with TRBJ1-1; no clear D. In germline, CDR1 is SGHAT, CDR2 FQNNGV. The CDR3 loop spans 16 amino acids. V was pared by 2 bases and J by 1 base, with 14 bases between. The CDR3 nucleotides read TGTGCCAGCAGCTTACGGAAGACTACGACGAACACTGAAGCTTTCTTT. It codes for CASSLRKTTTNTEAFF.

The chain links TRBV12-3 or TRBV12-4 to TRBJ1-3; D not resolved. The length of the CDR3 is 13 residues. Between the trimmed V and J ends, which lost 6 bases and 0 bases, there was a span of 6 bases. CDR3 protein: CASRPVSGNTIYF. The CDR3 DNA is TGTGCCAGCAGACCAGTCTCTGGAAACACCATATATTTT.

The chain is built from TRBV5-1 and TRBJ2-7; 9 bases match TRBD1. This CDR3 contains 14 residues. J was trimmed by 3 bases and V by 3 bases; bases with no gene match: 4. Germline CDR1 is SGHRS and CDR2 is YFSETQ. In DNA form, the CDR3 reads TGCGCCAGCAGCTCACCGGGACAGGGCTACGAGCAGTACTTC. Protein product: CASSSPGQGYEQYF. The whole variable domain, remainder taken from reference TRBV5-1 and TRBJ2-7, is KAGVTQTPRYLIKTRGQQVTLSCSPISGHRSVSWYQQTPGQGLQFLFEYFSETQRNKGNFPGRFSGRQFSNSRSEMNVSTLELGDSALYLCASSSPGQGYEQYFGPGTRLTVT.